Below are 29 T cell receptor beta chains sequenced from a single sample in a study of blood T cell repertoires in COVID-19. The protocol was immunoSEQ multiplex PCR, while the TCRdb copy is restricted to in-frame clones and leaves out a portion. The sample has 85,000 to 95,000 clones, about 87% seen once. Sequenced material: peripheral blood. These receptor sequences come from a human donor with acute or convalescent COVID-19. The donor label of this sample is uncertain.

CDR3 sequence (DNA): TGCGCCAGCAGTGTCGGACAGTCGCCATCCTACGAGCAGTACTTC. Protein sequence: CASSVGQSPSYEQYF. This sequence joins TRBV5-1 and TRBJ2-7; tentatively, D is TRBD1 (6 bases). Trimming removed 5 bases at V and 1 base at J, with 16 bases between. This CDR3 comprises 15 residues. Germline V gene lookup returns CDR1 SGHRS and CDR2 YFSETQ. The full variable domain, completed using reference TRBV5-1 and TRBJ2-7, is KAGVTQTPRYLIKTRGQQVTLSCSPISGHRSVSWYQQTPGQGLQFLFEYFSETQRNKGNFPGRFSGRQFSNSRSEMNVSTLELGDSALYLCASSVGQSPSYEQYFGPGTRLTVT.

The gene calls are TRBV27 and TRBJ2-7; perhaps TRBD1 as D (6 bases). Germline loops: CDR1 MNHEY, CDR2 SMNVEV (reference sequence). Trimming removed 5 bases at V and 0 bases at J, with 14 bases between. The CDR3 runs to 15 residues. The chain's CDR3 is CASSADRWSSYEQYF. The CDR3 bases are TGTGCCAGCAGTGCGGACAGATGGAGCTCCTACGAGCAGTACTTC.

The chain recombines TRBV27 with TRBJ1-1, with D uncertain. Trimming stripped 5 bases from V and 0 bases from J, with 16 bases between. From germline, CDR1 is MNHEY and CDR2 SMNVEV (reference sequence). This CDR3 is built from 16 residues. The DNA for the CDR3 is TGTGCCAGCAGTCAGAGGCCCTACCAGTTGAACACTGAAGCTTTCTTT. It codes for CASSQRPYQLNTEAFF.

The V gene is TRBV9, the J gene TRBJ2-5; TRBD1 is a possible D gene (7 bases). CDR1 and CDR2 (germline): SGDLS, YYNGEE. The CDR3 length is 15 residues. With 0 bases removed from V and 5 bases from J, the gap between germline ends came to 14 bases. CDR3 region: CASSVGGPGGETQYF. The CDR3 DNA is TGTGCCAGCAGCGTAGGAGGTCCAGGGGGGGAGACCCAGTACTTC.

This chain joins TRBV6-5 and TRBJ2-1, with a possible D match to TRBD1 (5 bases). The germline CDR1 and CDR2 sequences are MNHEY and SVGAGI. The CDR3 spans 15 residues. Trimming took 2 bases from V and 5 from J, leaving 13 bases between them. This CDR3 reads CASSYKGQGDNEQFF. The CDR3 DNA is TGTGCCAGCAGTTACAAGGGGCAGGGTGACAATGAGCAGTTCTTC.

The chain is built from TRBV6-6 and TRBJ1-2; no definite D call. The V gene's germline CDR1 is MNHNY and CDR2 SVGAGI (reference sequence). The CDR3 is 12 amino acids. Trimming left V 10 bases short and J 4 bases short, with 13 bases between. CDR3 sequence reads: CATVREVYGYTF. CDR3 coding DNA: TGTGCCACAGTCCGAGAGGTCTATGGCTACACCTTC.

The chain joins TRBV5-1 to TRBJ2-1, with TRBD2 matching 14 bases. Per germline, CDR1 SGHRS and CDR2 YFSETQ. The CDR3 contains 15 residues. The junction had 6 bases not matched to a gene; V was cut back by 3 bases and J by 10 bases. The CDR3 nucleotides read TGCGCCAGCAGCTCGGGGACTAGCGGGGGAAGGGAGCAGTTCTTC. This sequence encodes CASSSGTSGGREQFF.

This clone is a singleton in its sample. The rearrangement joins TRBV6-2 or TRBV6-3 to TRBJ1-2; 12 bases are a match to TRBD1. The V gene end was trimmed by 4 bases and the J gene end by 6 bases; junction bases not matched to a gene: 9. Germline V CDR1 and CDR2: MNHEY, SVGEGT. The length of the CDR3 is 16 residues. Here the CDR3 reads CASSSPGQGARNGYTF. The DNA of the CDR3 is TGTGCCAGCAGTTCCCCGGGACAGGGGGCGAGGAATGGCTACACCTTC.

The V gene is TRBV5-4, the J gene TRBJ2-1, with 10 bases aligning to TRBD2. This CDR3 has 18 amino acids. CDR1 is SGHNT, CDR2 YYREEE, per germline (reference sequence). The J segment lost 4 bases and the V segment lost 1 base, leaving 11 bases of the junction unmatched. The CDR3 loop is CASSLSAGIAGGYNEQFF. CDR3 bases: TGTGCCAGCAGCTTGAGTGCCGGGATAGCGGGGGGTTACAATGAGCAGTTCTTC.

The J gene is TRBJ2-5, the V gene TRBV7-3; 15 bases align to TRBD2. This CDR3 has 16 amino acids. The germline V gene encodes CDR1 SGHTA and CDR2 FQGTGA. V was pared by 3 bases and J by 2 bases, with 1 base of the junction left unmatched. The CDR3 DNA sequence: TGTGCCAGCAGCTTGGGACTAGCGGGGGGACAAGAGACCCAGTACTTC. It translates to CASSLGLAGGQETQYF. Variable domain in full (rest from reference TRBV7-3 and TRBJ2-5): GAGVSQTPSNKVTEKGKYVELRCDPISGHTALYWYRQSLGQGPEFLIYFQGTGAADDSGLPNDRFFAVRPEGSVSTLKIQRTERGDSAVYLCASSLGLAGGQETQYFGPGTRLLVL.

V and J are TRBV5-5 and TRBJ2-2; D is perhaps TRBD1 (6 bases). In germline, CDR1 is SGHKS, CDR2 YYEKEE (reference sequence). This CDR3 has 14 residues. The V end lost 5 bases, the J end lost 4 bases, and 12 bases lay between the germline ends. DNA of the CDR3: TGTGCCAGCAGGGCCGGGACAAGCACCGGGGAGCTGTTTTTT. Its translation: CASRAGTSTGELFF.

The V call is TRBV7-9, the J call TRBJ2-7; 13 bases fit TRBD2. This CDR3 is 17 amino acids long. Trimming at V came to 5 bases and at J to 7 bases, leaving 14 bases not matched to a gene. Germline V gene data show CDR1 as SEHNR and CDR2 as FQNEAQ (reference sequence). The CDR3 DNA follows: TGTGCCAGCAGCCTACCTGGACTAGCGGGGGTTCCGGGAGAGCAGTACTTC. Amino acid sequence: CASSLPGLAGVPGEQYF.

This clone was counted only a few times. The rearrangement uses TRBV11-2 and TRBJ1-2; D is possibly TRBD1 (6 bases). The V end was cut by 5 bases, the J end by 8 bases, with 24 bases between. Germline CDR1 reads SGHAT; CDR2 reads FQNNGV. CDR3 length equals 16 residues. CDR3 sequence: CASSPLGGGHSDGYTF. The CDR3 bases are TGTGCCAGCAGCCCCCTAGGGGGAGGGCATTCCGACGGCTACACCTTC.

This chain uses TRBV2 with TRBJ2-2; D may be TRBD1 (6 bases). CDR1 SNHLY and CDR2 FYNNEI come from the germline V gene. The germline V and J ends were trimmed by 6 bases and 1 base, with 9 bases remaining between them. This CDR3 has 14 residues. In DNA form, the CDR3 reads TGTGCCAGCAGGACGGGACAGAACACCGGGGAGCTGTTTTTT. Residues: CASRTGQNTGELFF.

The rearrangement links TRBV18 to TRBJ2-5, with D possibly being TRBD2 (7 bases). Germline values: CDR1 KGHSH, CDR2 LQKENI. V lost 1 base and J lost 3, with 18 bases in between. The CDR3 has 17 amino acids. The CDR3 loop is CASSPRPTRGGEETQYF. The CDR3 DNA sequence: TGTGCCAGCTCACCACGACCAACCAGGGGAGGGGAAGAGACCCAGTACTTC.

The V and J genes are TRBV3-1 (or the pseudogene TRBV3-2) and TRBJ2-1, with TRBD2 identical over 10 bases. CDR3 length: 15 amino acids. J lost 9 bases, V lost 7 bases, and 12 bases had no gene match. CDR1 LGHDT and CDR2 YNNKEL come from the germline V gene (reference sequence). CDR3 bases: TGTGCCAGCACACAGCTAGCGGGGGCCCGACGTGAGCAGTTCTTC. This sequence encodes CASTQLAGARREQFF.

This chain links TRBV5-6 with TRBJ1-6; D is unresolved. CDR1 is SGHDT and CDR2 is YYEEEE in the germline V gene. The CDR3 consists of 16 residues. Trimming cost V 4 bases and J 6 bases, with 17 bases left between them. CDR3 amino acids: CASSHPSLLPNSPLHF. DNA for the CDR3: TGTGCCAGCAGCCATCCTAGTCTCCTACCTAATTCACCCCTCCACTTT.

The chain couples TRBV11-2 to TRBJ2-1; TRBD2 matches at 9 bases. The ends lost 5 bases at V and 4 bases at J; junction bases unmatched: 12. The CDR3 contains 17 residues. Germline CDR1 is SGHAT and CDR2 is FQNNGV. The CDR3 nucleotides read TGTGCCAGCAGCCTCCCCCAGGGACTAGCCCTTTACAATGAGCAGTTCTTC. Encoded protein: CASSLPQGLALYNEQFF. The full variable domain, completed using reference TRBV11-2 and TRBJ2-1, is EAGVAQSPRYKIIEKRQSVAFWCNPISGHATLYWYQQILGQGPKLLIQFQNNGVVDDSQLPKDRFSAERLKGVDSTLKIQPAKLEDSAVYLCASSLPQGLALYNEQFFGPGTRLTVL.

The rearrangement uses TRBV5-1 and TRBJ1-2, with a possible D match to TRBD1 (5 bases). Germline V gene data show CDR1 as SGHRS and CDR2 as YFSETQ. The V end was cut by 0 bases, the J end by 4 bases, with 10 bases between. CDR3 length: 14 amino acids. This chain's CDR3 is CASSLEGGVYGYTF. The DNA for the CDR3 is TGCGCCAGCAGCTTGGAGGGAGGGGTCTATGGCTACACCTTC.

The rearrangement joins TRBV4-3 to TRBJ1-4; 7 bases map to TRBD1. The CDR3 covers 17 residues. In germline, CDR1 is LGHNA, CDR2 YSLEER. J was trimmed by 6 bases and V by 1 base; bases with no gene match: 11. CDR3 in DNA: TGCGCCAGCAGCCAAGTTGGAGGGGGCCCTAGGGATGAAAAACTGTTTTTT. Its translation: CASSQVGGGPRDEKLFF.

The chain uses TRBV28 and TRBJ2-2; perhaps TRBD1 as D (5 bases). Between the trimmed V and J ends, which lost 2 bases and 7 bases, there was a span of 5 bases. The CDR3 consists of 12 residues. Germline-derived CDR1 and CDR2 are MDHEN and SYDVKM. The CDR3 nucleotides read TGTGCCAGCAGTTTACAGGGCGGGGAGCTGTTTTTT. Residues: CASSLQGGELFF.

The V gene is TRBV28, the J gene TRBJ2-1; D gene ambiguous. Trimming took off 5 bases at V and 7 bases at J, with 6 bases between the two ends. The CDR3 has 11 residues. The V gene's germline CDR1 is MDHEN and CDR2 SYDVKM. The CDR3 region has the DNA TGTGCCAGCAGTCCACTGAATGAGCAGTTCTTC. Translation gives CASSPLNEQFF. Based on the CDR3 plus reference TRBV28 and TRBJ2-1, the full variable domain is DVKVTQSSRYLVKRTGEKVFLECVQDMDHENMFWYRQDPGLGLRLIYFSYDVKMKEKGDIPEGYSVSREKKERFSLILESASTNQTSMYLCASSPLNEQFFGPGTRLTVL.

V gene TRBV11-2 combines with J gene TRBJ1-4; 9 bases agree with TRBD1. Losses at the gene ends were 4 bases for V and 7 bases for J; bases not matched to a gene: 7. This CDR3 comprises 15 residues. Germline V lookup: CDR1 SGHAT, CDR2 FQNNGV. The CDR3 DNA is TGTGCCAGCAGCTCGGGACAGGGATCTAGTGAAAAACTGTTTTTT. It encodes CASSSGQGSSEKLFF.

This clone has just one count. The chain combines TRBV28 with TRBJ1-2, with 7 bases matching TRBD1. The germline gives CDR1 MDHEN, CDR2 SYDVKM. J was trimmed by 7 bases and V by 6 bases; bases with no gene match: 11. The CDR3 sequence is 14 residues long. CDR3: CASSKPGQIAGYTF. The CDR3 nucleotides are TGTGCCAGCAGCAAACCGGGACAGATCGCTGGCTACACCTTC.

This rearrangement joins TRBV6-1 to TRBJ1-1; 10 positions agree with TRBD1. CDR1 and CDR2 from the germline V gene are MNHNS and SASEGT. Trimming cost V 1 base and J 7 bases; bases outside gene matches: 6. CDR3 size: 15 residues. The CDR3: CASSEGTGGRGEAFF. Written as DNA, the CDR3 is TGTGCCAGCAGTGAAGGGACAGGGGGAAGAGGTGAAGCTTTCTTT.

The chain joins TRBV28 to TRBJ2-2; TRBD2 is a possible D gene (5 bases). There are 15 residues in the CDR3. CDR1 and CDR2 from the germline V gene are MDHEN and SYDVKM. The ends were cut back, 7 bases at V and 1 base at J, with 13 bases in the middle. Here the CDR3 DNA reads TGTGCCAGCACCCCGGGAAGGGTGAACACCGGGGAGCTGTTTTTT. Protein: CASTPGRVNTGELFF.

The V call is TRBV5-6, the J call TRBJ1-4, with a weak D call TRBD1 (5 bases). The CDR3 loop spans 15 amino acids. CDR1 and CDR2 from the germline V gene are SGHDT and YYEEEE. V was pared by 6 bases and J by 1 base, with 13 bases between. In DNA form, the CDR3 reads TGTGCCAGCAACAGTTTGGGGCGAACTAATGAAAAACTGTTTTTT. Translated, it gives CASNSLGRTNEKLFF.

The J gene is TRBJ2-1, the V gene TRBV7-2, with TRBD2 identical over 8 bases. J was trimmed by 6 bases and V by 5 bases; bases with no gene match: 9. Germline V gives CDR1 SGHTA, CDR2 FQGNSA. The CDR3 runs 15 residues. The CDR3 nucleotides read TGTGCCAGCAGCCCCACGGGGGGGACCGGCAATGAGCAGTTCTTC. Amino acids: CASSPTGGTGNEQFF.

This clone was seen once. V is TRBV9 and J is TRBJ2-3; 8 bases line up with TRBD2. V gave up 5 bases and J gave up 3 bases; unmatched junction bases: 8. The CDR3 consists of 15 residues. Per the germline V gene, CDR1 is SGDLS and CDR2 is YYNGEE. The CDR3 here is CASRSPGLETDTQYF. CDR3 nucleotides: TGTGCCAGCAGGTCTCCGGGACTAGAGACAGATACGCAGTATTTT. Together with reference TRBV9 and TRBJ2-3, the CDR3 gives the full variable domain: DSGVTQTPKHLITATGQRVTLRCSPRSGDLSVYWYQQSLDQGLQFLIQYYNGEERAKGNILERFSAQQFPDLHSELNLSSLELGDSALYFCASRSPGLETDTQYFGPGTRLTVL.